These T cell receptor beta chains were read from a single sample in a study of cytomegalovirus exposure and HLA in healthy donors. Assay used: immunoSEQ multiplex PCR; TCRdb lists only in-frame clones, some missing. The data hold under 200,000 clones, with 75% to 90% observed a single time. The sample was PBMCs. The receptors here all came from a human donor in good health. The CDR3 runs from the conserved cysteine through the conserved F or W. A D gene is named only where the DNA matches it firmly. The listing skips clone size in some rows; elsewhere it reads once, few, many or a size class.

clone_size j_call d_call v_call cdr3_aa cdr3_nt
NA TRBJ1-2 TRBD1 TRBV4-1 CASSPMTGGNLGYTF TGCGCCAGCAGCCCAATGACAGGGGGTAATCTTGGCTACACCTTC
NA TRBJ2-2 NA TRBV11-2 CASSLWGPNNGELFF TGTGCCAGCAGTTTGTGGGGGCCCAATAACGGGGAGCTGTTTTTT
NA TRBJ2-3 NA TRBV2 CASSHTDTQYF TGTGCCAGCAGCCACACAGATACGCAGTATTTT
NA TRBJ2-5 NA TRBV7-2 CASSSQYGTWETQYF TGTGCCAGCAGCTCCCAGTACGGGACTTGGGAGACCCAGTACTTC
few TRBJ2-3 TRBD1 TRBV11-2 CASSLDRVMQYF TGTGCCAGCAGCCTGGACAGGGTAATGCAGTATTTT
NA TRBJ2-7 NA TRBV2 CAVPGQMGSEQYF TGTGCCGTCCCGGGACAAATGGGCTCCGAGCAGTACTTC
NA TRBJ1-2 TRBD1 TRBV5-6 CASSLGQGGYTF TGTGCCAGCAGCCTGGGACAGGGAGGCTACACCTTC
once TRBJ1-4 NA TRBV27 CASSVAQGEKLFF TGTGCCAGCAGTGTTGCACAGGGTGAAAAACTGTTTTTT
NA TRBJ2-3 TRBD1 TRBV6-5 CASSRQGVTDTQYF TGTGCCAGCAGTAGACAGGGAGTGACAGATACGCAGTATTTT
few TRBJ2-5 NA TRBV11-2 CASSLDLAGGETQYF TGTGCCAGCAGCTTAGATTTAGCAGGGGGGGAGACCCAGTACTTC
NA TRBJ1-2 NA TRBV19 CASSQGGGYTF TGTGCCAGTAGTCAGGGAGGAGGCTACACCTTC
few TRBJ2-7 NA TRBV6-5 CASSSAYEQYF TGTGCCAGCAGCTCCGCCTACGAGCAGTACTTC
NA TRBJ1-2 TRBD1 TRBV6-1 CASSEKSRDRGNGYTF TGTGCCAGCAGTGAAAAGTCCCGGGACAGGGGGAATGGCTACACCTTC
NA TRBJ2-7 TRBD1 TRBV11-1 CASSPAPGQAYEQYF TGTGCCAGCAGCCCCGCCCCGGGACAGGCCTACGAGCAGTACTTC
NA TRBJ1-2 TRBD1 TRBV6-6 CASSFADDRARDGYTF TGTGCCAGCAGTTTTGCCGACGACAGGGCTAGGGATGGCTACACCTTC
NA TRBJ2-4 TRBD2 TRBV4-3 CASSQDWGGVIQYF TGCGCCAGCAGCCAAGATTGGGGGGGAGTCATTCAGTACTTC
NA TRBJ2-5 TRBD1 TRBV5-8 CASSSYDRGPQETQYF TGTGCCAGCAGCTCCTATGACAGGGGGCCCCAAGAGACCCAGTACTTC
NA TRBJ2-5 TRBD1 TRBV5-4 CASSPGQARGQETQYF TGTGCCAGCAGCCCCGGACAGGCGCGCGGACAAGAGACCCAGTACTTC
NA TRBJ2-6 NA TRBV7-3 CASSLYLQGASGANVLTF TGTGCCAGCAGCTTATATCTCCAAGGGGCCTCTGGGGCCAACGTCCTGACTTTC
once TRBJ2-7 TRBD1 TRBV18 CASSPPDRVSYEQYF TGTGCCAGCTCACCACCGGACAGGGTCTCCTACGAGCAGTACTTC
few TRBJ1-1 TRBD1 TRBV4-1 CASSRGTGGLNTEAFF TGCGCCAGCAGCCGCGGGACAGGGGGCCTTAACACTGAAGCTTTCTTT
NA TRBJ1-5 NA TRBV1 CTSSQGGGETLPQSNQPQHF TGCACCAGCAGCCAAGGTGGGGGCGAGACACTCCCTCAGAGCAATCAGCCCCAGCATTTT
NA TRBJ1-4 NA TRBV6-6 CASSPQNTDEKLFF TGTGCCAGCAGCCCCCAAAATACAGATGAAAAACTGTTTTTT
NA TRBJ1-6 TRBD1 TRBV28 CASSTDRGGSPLHF TGTGCCAGCAGTACGGACAGGGGCGGTTCACCCCTCCACTTT
NA TRBJ2-3 NA TRBV5-6 CASSLFGREFTDTQYF TGTGCCAGCAGCTTGTTTGGACGGGAATTCACAGATACGCAGTATTTT
NA TRBJ1-5 TRBD1 TRBV10-3 CAISDPLEGAEGQPQHF TGTGCCATCAGTGACCCCCTAGAGGGGGCTGAGGGTCAGCCCCAGCATTTT
few TRBJ1-1 NA TRBV5-6 CASSFGHGNTEAFF TGTGCCAGCAGCTTCGGACACGGGAACACTGAAGCTTTCTTT
NA TRBJ1-5 NA TRBV27 CASSLKVSGQPQHF TGTGCCAGCAGTTTAAAGGTTTCGGGTCAGCCCCAGCATTTT
once TRBJ1-2 TRBD1 TRBV9 CASSPRDSPNYGYTF TGTGCCAGCAGCCCCCGGGACAGCCCTAACTATGGCTACACCTTC
once TRBJ2-7 TRBD1 TRBV19 CASRNRDRPYEQYF TGTGCCAGTAGGAACCGGGACAGACCCTACGAGCAGTACTTC
NA TRBJ2-7 NA TRBV18 CASSPAGYEQYF TGTGCCAGCTCACCGGCGGGCTACGAGCAGTACTTC
few TRBJ2-7 TRBD1 TRBV10-3 CAITGQGAGEQYF TGTGCCATCACGGGGCAGGGGGCCGGCGAGCAGTACTTC
NA TRBJ1-1 TRBD1 TRBV7-6 CASSLGQGMNTEAFF TGTGCCAGCAGCTTAGGACAGGGCATGAACACTGAAGCTTTCTTT
NA TRBJ2-7 NA TRBV2 CASLGGHSGEQYF TGTGCCAGCCTAGGGGGACATTCCGGCGAGCAGTACTTC
NA TRBJ2-7 NA TRBV2 CASFAGHSPEQYF TGTGCCAGCTTCGCGGGGCATTCCCCGGAGCAGTACTTC
few TRBJ1-2 TRBD1 TRBV19 CASSSTGGGYGYTF TGTGCCAGTAGCTCTACAGGGGGCGGCTATGGCTACACCTTC
few TRBJ2-7 TRBD1 TRBV27 CASSLRRDSTYEQYF TGTGCCAGCAGTTTACGTCGGGACAGCACCTACGAGCAGTACTTC
NA TRBJ1-4 NA TRBV5-6 CASSSDFTNEKLFF TGTGCCAGCAGCTCGGACTTTACTAATGAAAAACTGTTTTTT
NA TRBJ2-2 NA TRBV18 CASSPYGELFF TGTGCCAGCTCACCATACGGGGAGCTGTTTTTT
NA TRBJ1-1 TRBD1 TRBV2 CASSSFQGVGTEAFF TGTGCCAGCAGTTCATTTCAGGGGGTCGGCACTGAAGCTTTCTTT
NA TRBJ1-6 TRBD1 TRBV5-4 CASSLRQGNSPLHF TGTGCCAGCAGCTTGAGACAGGGCAATTCACCCCTCCACTTT
NA TRBJ2-2 NA TRBV6-5 CASSYELTGELFF TGTGCCAGCAGCTATGAACTAACCGGGGAGCTGTTTTTT
NA TRBJ2-7 NA TRBV10-3 CAISEDARYEQYF TGTGCCATCAGTGAGGACGCCAGGTACGAGCAGTACTTC
NA TRBJ1-1 NA TRBV4-1 CASSQTGREAFF TGCGCCAGCAGCCAAACAGGAAGAGAAGCTTTCTTT
NA TRBJ2-7 TRBD1 TRBV2 CASSLGQSFSSYEQYF TGTGCCAGCAGTCTGGGACAGTCCTTTAGCTCCTACGAGCAGTACTTC
few TRBJ2-7 NA TRBV6-1 CASSENALGEQYF TGTGCCAGCAGTGAGAACGCCCTCGGGGAGCAGTACTTC
NA TRBJ2-2 TRBD2 TRBV11-3 CASSLGAGGQTGELFF TGTGCCAGCAGCTTAGGAGCGGGGGGGCAGACCGGGGAGCTGTTTTTT
NA TRBJ2-7 TRBD1 TRBV5-1 CASSPRTGLDEQYF TGCGCCAGCAGCCCCCGGACAGGGCTCGACGAGCAGTACTTC
NA TRBJ2-7 TRBD1 TRBV6-5 CASSYSRGHEQYF TGTGCCAGCAGTTACTCGAGGGGGCACGAGCAGTACTTC
NA TRBJ2-7 NA TRBV2 CASSQAYEQYF TGTGCCAGCAGTCAGGCCTACGAGCAGTACTTC
NA TRBJ2-4 NA TRBV7-3 CASSLSGSGGDIQYF TGTGCCAGCAGCTTAAGTGGGTCAGGAGGGGACATTCAGTACTTC
NA TRBJ1-1 TRBD1 TRBV7-6 CASSPTGGITEAFF TGTGCCAGCAGCCCAACAGGGGGCATCACTGAAGCTTTCTTT
NA TRBJ2-1 NA TRBV28 CASSSPGGRDEQFF TGTGCCAGCAGCTCCCCCGGGGGAAGAGATGAGCAGTTCTTC
NA TRBJ1-1 NA TRBV4-3 CASSQDQGNTEAFF TGCGCCAGCAGCCAAGACCAGGGGAACACTGAAGCTTTCTTT